This TCR beta chain was retrieved from a study of blood T cell repertoires in COVID-19. Overall study context: Both acute and convalescent COVID-19 samples were obtained from the United States, Italy and Spain.

Assay: immunoSEQ multiplex PCR; the TCRdb copy retains only in-frame clones and omits some. The repertoire holds some 180,000 clones, with around 85% as singletons. V was trimmed by 6 bases and J by 2 bases, leaving 8 bases between them. In germline, CDR1 is MNHEY, CDR2 SVGAGI. This CDR3 is built from 13 residues. About this clone: The sample has other DNA sequences that encode this CDR3 too.

This rearrangement joins TRBV6-5 to TRBJ1-5, with D maybe TRBD1 (6 bases). Source material: peripheral blood. The clonotype originates from a woman in her sixties with acute or convalescent COVID-19. The chain's CDR3 is CASSRGGNQPQHF. The CDR3 region has the DNA TGTGCCAGCAGCAGGGGTGGCAATCAGCCCCAGCATTTT.